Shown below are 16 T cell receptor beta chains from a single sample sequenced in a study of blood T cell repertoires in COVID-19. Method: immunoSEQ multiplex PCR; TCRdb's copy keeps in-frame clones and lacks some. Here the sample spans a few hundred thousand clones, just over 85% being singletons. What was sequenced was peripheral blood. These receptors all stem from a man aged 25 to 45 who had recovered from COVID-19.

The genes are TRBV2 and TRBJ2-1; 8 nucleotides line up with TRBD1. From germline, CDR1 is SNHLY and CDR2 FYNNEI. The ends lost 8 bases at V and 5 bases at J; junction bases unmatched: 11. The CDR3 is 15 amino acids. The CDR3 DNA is TGTGCCAGCCTAAATCAGGACAGGGCCAACAATGAGCAGTTCTTC. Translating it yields CASLNQDRANNEQFF.

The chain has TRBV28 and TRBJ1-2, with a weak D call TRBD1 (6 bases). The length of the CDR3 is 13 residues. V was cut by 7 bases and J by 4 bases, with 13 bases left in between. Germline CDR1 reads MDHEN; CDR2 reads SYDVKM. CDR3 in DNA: TGTGCCAGCACCTTGGACAGAATCTATGGCTACACCTTC. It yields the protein CASTLDRIYGYTF.

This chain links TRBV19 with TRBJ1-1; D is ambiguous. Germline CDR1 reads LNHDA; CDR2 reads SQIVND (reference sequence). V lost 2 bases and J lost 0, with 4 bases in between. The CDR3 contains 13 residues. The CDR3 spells CASSIIMNTEAFF. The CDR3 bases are TGTGCCAGTAGTATAATCATGAACACTGAAGCTTTCTTT.

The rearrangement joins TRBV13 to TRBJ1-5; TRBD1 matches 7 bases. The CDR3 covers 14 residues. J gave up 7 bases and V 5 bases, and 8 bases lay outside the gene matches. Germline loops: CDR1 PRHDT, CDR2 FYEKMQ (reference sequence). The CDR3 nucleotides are TGTGCCAGCAGCCTAAAGGGGGCCGGGCAGCCCCAGCATTTT. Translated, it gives CASSLKGAGQPQHF.

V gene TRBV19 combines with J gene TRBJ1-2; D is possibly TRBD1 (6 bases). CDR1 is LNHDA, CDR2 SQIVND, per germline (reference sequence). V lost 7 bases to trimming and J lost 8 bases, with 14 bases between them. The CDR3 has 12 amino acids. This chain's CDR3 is CASTLQGSGYTF. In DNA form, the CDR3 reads TGTGCCAGTACTCTACAGGGAAGCGGCTACACCTTC.

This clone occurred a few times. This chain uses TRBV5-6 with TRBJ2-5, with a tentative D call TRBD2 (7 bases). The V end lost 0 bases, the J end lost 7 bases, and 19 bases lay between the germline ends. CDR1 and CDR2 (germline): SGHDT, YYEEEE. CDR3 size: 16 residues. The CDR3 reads CASSLATSGGGGTQYF. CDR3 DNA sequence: TGTGCCAGCAGCTTGGCTACGTCCGGGGGAGGGGGGACCCAGTACTTC. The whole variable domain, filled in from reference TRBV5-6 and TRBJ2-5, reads DAGVTQSPTHLIKTRGQQVTLRCSPKSGHDTVSWYQQALGQGPQFIFQYYEEEERQRGNFPDRFSGHQFPNYSSELNVNALLLGDSALYLCASSLATSGGGGTQYFGPGTRLLVL.

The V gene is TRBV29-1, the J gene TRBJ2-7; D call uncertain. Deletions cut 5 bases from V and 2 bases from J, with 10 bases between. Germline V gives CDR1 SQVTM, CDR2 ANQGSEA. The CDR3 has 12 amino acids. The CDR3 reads CSVRRGPYEQYF. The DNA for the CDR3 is TGCAGCGTTAGGCGAGGCCCCTACGAGCAGTACTTC.

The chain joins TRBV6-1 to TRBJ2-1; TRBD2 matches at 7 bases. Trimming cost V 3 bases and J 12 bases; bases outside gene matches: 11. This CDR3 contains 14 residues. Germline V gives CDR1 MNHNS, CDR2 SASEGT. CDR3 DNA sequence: TGTGCCAGCAGTGATTGGACGGCACTAGCGTTGCAGTTCTTC. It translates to CASSDWTALALQFF.

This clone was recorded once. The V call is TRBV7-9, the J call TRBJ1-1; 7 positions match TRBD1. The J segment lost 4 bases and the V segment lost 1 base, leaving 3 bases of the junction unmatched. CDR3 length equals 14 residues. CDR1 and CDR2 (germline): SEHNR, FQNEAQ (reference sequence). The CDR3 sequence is CASSLGQGSTEAFF. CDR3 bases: TGTGCCAGCAGCTTAGGACAGGGAAGCACTGAAGCTTTCTTT. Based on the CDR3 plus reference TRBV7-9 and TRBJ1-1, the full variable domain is DTGVSQNPRHKITKRGQNVTFRCDPISEHNRLYWYRQTLGQGPEFLTYFQNEAQLEKSRLLSDRFSAERPKGSFSTLEIQRTEQGDSAMYLCASSLGQGSTEAFFGQGTRLTVV.

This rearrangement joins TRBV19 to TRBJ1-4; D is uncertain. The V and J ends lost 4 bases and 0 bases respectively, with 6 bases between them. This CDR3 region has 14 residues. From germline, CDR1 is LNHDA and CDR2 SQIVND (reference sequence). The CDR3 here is CASSTGATNEKLFF. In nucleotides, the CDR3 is TGTGCCAGTAGTACGGGAGCAACTAATGAAAAACTGTTTTTT.

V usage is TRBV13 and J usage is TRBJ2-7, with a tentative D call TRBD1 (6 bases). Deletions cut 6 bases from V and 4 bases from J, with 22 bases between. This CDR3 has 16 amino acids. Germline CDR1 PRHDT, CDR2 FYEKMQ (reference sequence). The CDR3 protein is CASSPTGTRLNYEQYF. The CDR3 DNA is TGTGCCAGCAGTCCTACAGGGACACGCTTGAATTACGAGCAGTACTTC.

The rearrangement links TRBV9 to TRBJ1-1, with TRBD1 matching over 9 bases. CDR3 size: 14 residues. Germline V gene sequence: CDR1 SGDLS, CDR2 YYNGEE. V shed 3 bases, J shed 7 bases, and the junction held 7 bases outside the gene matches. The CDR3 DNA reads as TGTGCCAGCAGCGCCTGGGACAGGGATGATGAAGCTTTCTTT. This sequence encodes CASSAWDRDDEAFF.

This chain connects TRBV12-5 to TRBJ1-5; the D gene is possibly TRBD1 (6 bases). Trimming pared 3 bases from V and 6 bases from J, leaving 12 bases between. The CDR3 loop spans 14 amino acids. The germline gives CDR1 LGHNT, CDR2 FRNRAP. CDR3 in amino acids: CASGFKLGGQPQHF. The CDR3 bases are TGTGCTAGTGGTTTTAAATTAGGGGGTCAGCCCCAGCATTTT.

CDR3: CASSRTYNEQFF. The DNA for the CDR3 is TGTGCCAGCAGCCGTACTTACAATGAGCAGTTCTTC. The chain recombines TRBV6-2 or TRBV6-3 with TRBJ2-1; D uncertain. This CDR3 is built from 12 residues. Germline CDR1 is MNHEY and CDR2 is SVGEGT. Trimming cost V 6 bases and J 4 bases, with 7 bases left between them.

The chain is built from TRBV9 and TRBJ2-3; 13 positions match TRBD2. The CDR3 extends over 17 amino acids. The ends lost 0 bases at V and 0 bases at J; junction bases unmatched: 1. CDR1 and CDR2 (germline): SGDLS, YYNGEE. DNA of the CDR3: TGTGCCAGCAGCGTAGGGACTAGCGGGGGAAGCACAGATACGCAGTATTTT. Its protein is CASSVGTSGGSTDTQYF.

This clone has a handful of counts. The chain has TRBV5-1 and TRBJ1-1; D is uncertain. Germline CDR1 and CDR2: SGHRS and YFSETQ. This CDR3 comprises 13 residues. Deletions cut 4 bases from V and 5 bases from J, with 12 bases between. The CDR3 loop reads CASSPDSGTEAFF. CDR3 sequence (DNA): TGCGCCAGCAGCCCCGATTCGGGAACTGAAGCTTTCTTT.